The T cell receptor beta chain under discussion was sequenced for a study of neurological immune-mediated disorders. It was blood bank volunteers in Maryland, USA who made up the healthy controls. TCRdb used MiXCR to reprocess the 5' RACE reads, holding one entry per CDR3 protein. The sample records about 41,000 distinct CDR3 sequences, 9.5% to 15% being singletons. CDR3 length: 14 amino acids. V was shortened by 0 bases and J by 5 bases, with 10 bases between the two germline ends. The germline CDR1 and CDR2 sequences are SGHRS and YFSETQ. This clonotype was detected ten times or more. Sequencing input: PBMCs. The genes are TRBV5-1 and TRBJ2-3, with a weak D call TRBD1 (6 bases). The TCR was taken from a female donor in good health. CDR3 DNA sequence: TGCGCCAGCAGCTTGGACAGGGCCCTAGATACGCAGTATTTT. Its protein product is CASSLDRALDTQYF.